A single sample gave rise to the 27 T cell receptor beta chains below, sequenced in a study of blood T cell repertoires in COVID-19. The data were produced by immunoSEQ multiplex PCR, yet TCRdb's version contains in-frame clones alone and is incomplete. Of hundreds of thousands of clones listed, roughly 80% were seen once; the top ten hold more than 4.5%. Sequencing used PBMCs or T cells enriched from blood (not recorded which). Receptors originate from a woman aged 45-59 years who had been exposed to COVID-19.

The chain has TRBV11-2 and TRBJ1-1, with unresolved D. V lost 3 bases and J lost 1, with 9 bases in between. CDR3 size: 14 residues. Per germline, CDR1 SGHAT and CDR2 FQNNGV. The CDR3 DNA follows: TGTGCCAGCAGCTTTGTACTAGGGAACACTGAAGCTTTCTTT. This sequence encodes CASSFVLGNTEAFF.

This clone was counted a single time. J is TRBJ2-6 and V is TRBV10-2, with a possible D match to TRBD1 (6 bases). V dropped 7 bases and J dropped 3 bases, with 16 bases sitting between them. This CDR3 has 16 amino acids. Germline loops: CDR1 WSHSY, CDR2 SAAADI. Here the CDR3 DNA reads TGCGCCAGCACCTCCCCAGGGGTAGGTGGGGCCAACGTCCTGACTTTC. It translates to CASTSPGVGGANVLTF.

V usage is TRBV5-6 and J usage is TRBJ1-2; 9 nucleotides agree with TRBD1. The CDR3 length is 17 residues. After removal of 4 bases from V and 8 bases from J, the junction contained 18 bases not matched to a gene. The germline V gene encodes CDR1 SGHDT and CDR2 YYEEEE. Here the CDR3 reads CASSRLITGTGPAGYTF. The CDR3, as DNA: TGTGCCAGCAGCCGCCTAATTACTGGGACAGGGCCGGCGGGCTACACCTTC.

The chain carries TRBV19 and TRBJ1-1; D gene ambiguous. CDR1 is LNHDA, CDR2 SQIVND, per germline (reference sequence). This CDR3 contains 14 residues. Trimming took off 5 bases at V and 0 bases at J, with 10 bases between the two ends. CDR3 region: CASSSWALNTEAFF. In DNA, the CDR3 is TGTGCCAGTAGTTCTTGGGCTTTGAACACTGAAGCTTTCTTT.

This clone was recorded a few times. The chain couples TRBV27 to TRBJ2-2; 7 positions agree with TRBD1. V was pared by 10 bases and J by 3 bases, with 8 bases of the junction left unmatched. Germline CDR1 is MNHEY and CDR2 is SMNVEV (reference sequence). This CDR3 contains 14 residues. The CDR3 region has the DNA TGTGCCACCTCTTATGACAGGGACACCGGGGAGCTGTTTTTT. Encoded protein: CATSYDRDTGELFF.

V gene TRBV19 combines with J gene TRBJ1-1, with TRBD1 matching over 7 bases. V lost 3 bases, J lost 4 bases, and 5 bases stayed unmatched. Germline V lookup: CDR1 LNHDA, CDR2 SQIVND (reference sequence). The CDR3 runs 14 residues. The CDR3 nucleotides read TGTGCCAGTAGTATTTTAGGGGGCCTCACTGAAGCTTTCTTT. This gives the protein CASSILGGLTEAFF.

In the case of this clone: A far larger clone is a single base away, which makes a read error likely. This chain links TRBV5-6 with TRBJ2-3; 11 nucleotides agree with TRBD2. V trimming: 4 bases; J trimming: 1 base; junction bases outside the gene matches: 2. The CDR3 spans 15 residues. CDR1 is SGHDT, CDR2 YYEEEE, per germline. The CDR3 DNA reads TGTGCCAGCAGCGGGGGACTAGCGGGCACAGATACGCAGTATTTT. The encoded protein is CASSGGLAGTDTQYF.

The chain has TRBV19 and TRBJ1-3; TRBD1 matches at 8 bases. Trimming took 6 bases from V and 4 from J; bases not matched to a gene: 5. CDR1 LNHDA and CDR2 SQIVND come from the germline V gene (reference sequence). This CDR3 has 14 amino acids. The CDR3 sequence is CASRRTGPGNTIYF. In DNA form, the CDR3 reads TGTGCCAGTAGGAGGACAGGGCCCGGAAACACCATATATTTT.

This chain links TRBV2 with TRBJ2-1; D gene uncertain. Germline lookup yields CDR1 SNHLY and CDR2 FYNNEI. This CDR3 region has 16 residues. Trimming removed 1 base from V and 3 bases from J, with 13 bases in between. This CDR3 is CASSEGPDIVYNEQFF. The DNA of the CDR3 is TGTGCCAGCAGTGAAGGTCCAGACATAGTCTACAATGAGCAGTTCTTC.

The gene calls are TRBV4-3 and TRBJ2-3; 8 bases agree with TRBD2. J lost 5 bases, V lost 0 bases, and 7 bases had no gene match. This CDR3 is built from 16 residues. The germline gives CDR1 LGHNA, CDR2 YSLEER. The CDR3 is CASSQDIGGVKDTQYF. DNA of the CDR3: TGCGCCAGCAGCCAAGATATCGGGGGGGTGAAAGATACGCAGTATTTT.

The gene calls are TRBV9 and TRBJ1-1; the match to TRBD1 covers 7 bases. Germline V gene lookup returns CDR1 SGDLS and CDR2 YYNGEE. The CDR3 covers 13 residues. Trimming took 3 bases from V and 2 from J; bases not matched to a gene: 1. The CDR3 bases are TGTGCCAGCAGCGGGGACAGCAACACTGAAGCTTTCTTT. Translated, it gives CASSGDSNTEAFF.

This rearrangement joins TRBV7-8 to TRBJ1-2; D is perhaps TRBD1 (5 bases). Deletions cut 4 bases from V and 8 bases from J, with 20 bases between. This CDR3 spans 15 amino acids. The germline V gene has CDR1 SGHVS and CDR2 FQNEAQ. The CDR3 DNA reads as TGTGCCAGCAGCTCGGCGGGACCGCGGGTCGAAGGCTACACCTTC. It translates to CASSSAGPRVEGYTF. The entire variable domain, with the rest obtained from reference TRBV7-8 and TRBJ1-2, is as follows: GAGVSQSPRYKVAKRGQDVALRCDPISGHVSLFWYQQALGQGPEFLTYFQNEAQLDKSGLPSDRFFAERPEGSVSTLKIQRTQQEDSAVYLCASSSAGPRVEGYTFGSGTRLTVV.

This chain uses TRBV10-1 with TRBJ1-1, with a weak D call TRBD1 (5 bases). Trimming pared 4 bases from V and 4 bases from J, leaving 10 bases between. The CDR3 has 13 amino acids. Germline assignment: CDR1 WNHNN and CDR2 SYGVQD (reference sequence). The DNA for the CDR3 is TGCGCCAGCAGTGGGGGCCTCAGCACTGAAGCTTTCTTT. It is translated as CASSGGLSTEAFF.

CDR3 region: CASSIDLFGGGASYGYTF. DNA for the CDR3: TGTGCCAGTAGTATAGATCTATTTGGCGGGGGGGCCAGCTATGGCTACACCTTC. This chain links TRBV19 with TRBJ1-2, with a possible D match to TRBD1 (6 bases). Per the germline V gene, CDR1 is LNHDA and CDR2 is SQIVND (reference sequence). V lost 0 bases and J 4 bases, leaving 21 bases between the germline ends. The CDR3 covers 18 residues.

This clone was seen only a few times. The chain couples TRBV14 to TRBJ2-7, with D possibly matching TRBD2 (6 bases). Trimming took off 3 bases at V and 4 bases at J, with 10 bases between the two ends. The CDR3 is 13 residues long. Germline-derived CDR1 and CDR2 are SGHDN and FVKESK. CDR3 residues: CASSQVRGYEQYF. CDR3 coding DNA: TGTGCCAGCAGCCAGGTTCGGGGGTACGAGCAGTACTTC.

The J gene is TRBJ1-1, the V gene TRBV7-3; a weak D match, TRBD1 (5 bases). Germline V gene lookup returns CDR1 SGHTA and CDR2 FQGTGA. This CDR3 spans 16 amino acids. V was clipped by 2 bases and J by 1 base, with 14 bases between them. CDR3 in DNA: TGTGCCAGCAGCTTAGCGCCGACAGCCGCGAACACTGAAGCTTTCTTT. It encodes CASSLAPTAANTEAFF.

V usage is TRBV29-1 and J usage is TRBJ1-1; weak D call: TRBD1 (6 bases). The CDR3 totals 14 residues. Trimming shortened V by 4 bases and J by 3 bases, and 15 bases separated the two germline ends. Germline values: CDR1 SQVTM, CDR2 ANQGSEA. The CDR3 DNA follows: TGCAGCGTTGGACGACAGGTAGTAGACACTGAAGCTTTCTTT. It is translated as CSVGRQVVDTEAFF.

The J gene is TRBJ1-1, the V gene TRBV27, with D maybe TRBD1 (6 bases). Germline lookup yields CDR1 MNHEY and CDR2 SMNVEV (reference sequence). The CDR3 totals 14 residues. V lost 2 bases and J 2 bases, leaving 9 bases between the germline ends. CDR3 region: CASSLRQVNTEAFF. DNA for the CDR3: TGTGCCAGCAGTTTAAGACAGGTAAACACTGAAGCTTTCTTT.

This chain connects TRBV5-1 to TRBJ2-3, with D maybe TRBD2 (6 bases). Germline CDR1 is SGHRS and CDR2 is YFSETQ. The CDR3 contains 17 residues. Deletions cut 4 bases from V and 2 bases from J, with 20 bases between. The CDR3 sequence: CASSARRTADYTDTQYF. In nucleotides, the CDR3 is TGCGCCAGCAGCGCTCGGCGCACAGCGGACTACACAGATACGCAGTATTTT.

This chain links TRBV7-8 with TRBJ1-4; 7 bases are a match to TRBD1. The germline V gene encodes CDR1 SGHVS and CDR2 FQNEAQ. The CDR3 consists of 14 residues. V gave up 5 bases and J gave up 5 bases; unmatched junction bases: 5. Here the CDR3 reads CASSLSTGNEKLFF. The CDR3 DNA sequence: TGTGCCAGCAGCCTTTCGACAGGGAATGAAAAACTGTTTTTT.

The chain carries TRBV28 and TRBJ1-4; 10 bases match TRBD1. This CDR3 contains 16 residues. The ends lost 2 bases at V and 7 bases at J; junction bases unmatched: 7. CDR1 is MDHEN and CDR2 is SYDVKM in the germline V gene. CDR3 nucleotide sequence: TGTGCCAGCAGTTTACGTGGGGGGACAGGGGTTGAAAAACTGTTTTTT. Translating it yields CASSLRGGTGVEKLFF.

The rearrangement uses TRBV19 and TRBJ2-3; TRBD2 is a possible D gene (6 bases). Trimming shortened V by 3 bases and J by 5 bases, and 12 bases separated the two germline ends. The CDR3 is made up of 14 amino acids. Germline V gives CDR1 LNHDA, CDR2 SQIVND (reference sequence). CDR3 protein: CASSMEGLVDTQYF. CDR3 DNA sequence: TGTGCCAGTAGTATGGAGGGGTTGGTAGATACGCAGTATTTT. Full variable domain (missing parts from reference TRBV19 and TRBJ2-3): DGGITQSPKYLFRKEGQNVTLSCEQNLNHDAMYWYRQDPGQGLRLIYYSQIVNDFQKGDIAEGYSVSREKKESFPLTVTSAQKNPTAFYLCASSMEGLVDTQYFGPGTRLTVL.

The chain employs TRBV9 and TRBJ1-6; 7 bases are shared with TRBD1. Germline CDR1 and CDR2: SGDLS and YYNGEE. The junction had 10 bases not matched to a gene; V was cut back by 3 bases and J by 7 bases. This CDR3 is built from 16 residues. CDR3 amino acids: CASSEGLGQLNSPLHF. DNA for the CDR3: TGTGCCAGCAGCGAGGGGCTGGGACAGTTAAATTCACCCCTCCACTTT. Looking up the rest from reference TRBV9 and TRBJ1-6 gives the full variable domain: DSGVTQTPKHLITATGQRVTLRCSPRSGDLSVYWYQQSLDQGLQFLIQYYNGEERAKGNILERFSAQQFPDLHSELNLSSLELGDSALYFCASSEGLGQLNSPLHFGNGTRLTVT.

CDR3 nucleotide sequence: TGTGCCAGCAGCCGACTTAATGAGCAGTTCTTC. Its protein is CASSRLNEQFF. The V gene is TRBV12-3 or TRBV12-4, the J gene TRBJ2-1; D remains unclear. CDR3 length: 11 amino acids. V lost 6 bases and J 7 bases, leaving 7 bases between the germline ends.

This clone was detected only a few times. The chain recombines TRBV7-9 with TRBJ2-2, with a possible D match to TRBD1 (5 bases). Trimming took off 4 bases at V and 4 bases at J, with 19 bases between the two ends. The CDR3 loop spans 17 amino acids. Germline V gene lookup returns CDR1 SEHNR and CDR2 FQNEAQ (reference sequence). The CDR3: CASSSSALTGGTGELFF. CDR3 coding DNA: TGTGCCAGCAGCTCTTCCGCACTCACAGGCGGCACCGGGGAGCTGTTTTTT.

The CDR3 DNA reads TGCGCCAGCAGCTTGGGACAGGGTTGGACTGAAGCTTTCTTT. The encoded protein is CASSLGQGWTEAFF. The rearrangement joins TRBV5-1 to TRBJ1-1; TRBD1 agrees at 7 bases. Germline trimming cut 0 bases from V and 5 bases from J; bases unmatched to any gene: 4. The length of the CDR3 is 14 residues. The germline CDR1 and CDR2 sequences are SGHRS and YFSETQ. Full variable domain (remainder filled in from reference TRBV5-1 and TRBJ1-1): KAGVTQTPRYLIKTRGQQVTLSCSPISGHRSVSWYQQTPGQGLQFLFEYFSETQRNKGNFPGRFSGRQFSNSRSEMNVSTLELGDSALYLCASSLGQGWTEAFFGQGTRLTVV.

The table lists this clone with many counts. The chain carries TRBV2 and TRBJ1-6, with D possibly being TRBD1 (5 bases). Germline V CDR1 and CDR2: SNHLY, FYNNEI. V lost 6 bases and J lost 9, with 12 bases in between. The CDR3 has 13 residues. The CDR3 DNA sequence: TGTGCCAGCAGAATAATTCAGGGTTCACCCCTCCACTTT. Residues: CASRIIQGSPLHF.